What follows describes a single TCR beta chain. Its antigen remains unidentified. The data were taken from a study of spatial heterogeneity in lung cancer. Overall study context: The approximately 67 donors had untreated early-stage non-small cell lung cancer. A unique TCR and UMI combination showed up more than ten times in raw reads, on average. General study findings and limits: Resection blood, more than follow-up blood, showed ubiquitous expanded tumor TCRs.

Germline lookup yields CDR1 SEHNR and CDR2 FQNEAQ (reference sequence). V was clipped by 5 bases and J by 6 bases; unmatched bases: 5. The CDR3 totals 14 residues. Every cDNA TCR molecule received its own unique molecular identifier. TCRdb itself ran the 5' RACE reads through MiXCR, one entry per CDR3 protein. The sample has approximately 50,000 distinct CDR3 sequences; roughly 7.4% are singletons. Sample time point: blood at routine non-recurrence follow-up after resection. Extraction of whole RNA from tumor, nontumor lung or frozen PBMC preceded unsorted sequencing. The source is a female donor with early-stage non-small cell lung cancer. This rearrangement joins TRBV7-9 to TRBJ1-4, with TRBD1 matching 8 bases. The sample in question was PBMCs, obtained at follow-up. The CDR3 is CASSLTGGDEKLFF. The CDR3 nucleotides read TGTGCCAGCAGCCTTACAGGGGGAGATGAAAAACTGTTTTTT.